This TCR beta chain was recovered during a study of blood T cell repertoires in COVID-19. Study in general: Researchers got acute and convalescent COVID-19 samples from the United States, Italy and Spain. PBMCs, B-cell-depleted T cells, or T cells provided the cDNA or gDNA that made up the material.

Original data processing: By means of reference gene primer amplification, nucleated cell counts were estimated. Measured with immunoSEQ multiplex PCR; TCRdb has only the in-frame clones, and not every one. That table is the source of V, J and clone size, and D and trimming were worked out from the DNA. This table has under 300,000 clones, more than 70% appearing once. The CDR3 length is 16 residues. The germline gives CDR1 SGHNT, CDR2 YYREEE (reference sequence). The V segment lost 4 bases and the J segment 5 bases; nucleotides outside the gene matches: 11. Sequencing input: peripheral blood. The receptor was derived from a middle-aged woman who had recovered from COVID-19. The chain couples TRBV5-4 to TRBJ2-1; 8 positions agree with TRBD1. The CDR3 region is CASSRAAGTGNNEQFF. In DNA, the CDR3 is TGTGCCAGCAGCCGGGCGGCCGGGACAGGTAACAATGAGCAGTTCTTC.